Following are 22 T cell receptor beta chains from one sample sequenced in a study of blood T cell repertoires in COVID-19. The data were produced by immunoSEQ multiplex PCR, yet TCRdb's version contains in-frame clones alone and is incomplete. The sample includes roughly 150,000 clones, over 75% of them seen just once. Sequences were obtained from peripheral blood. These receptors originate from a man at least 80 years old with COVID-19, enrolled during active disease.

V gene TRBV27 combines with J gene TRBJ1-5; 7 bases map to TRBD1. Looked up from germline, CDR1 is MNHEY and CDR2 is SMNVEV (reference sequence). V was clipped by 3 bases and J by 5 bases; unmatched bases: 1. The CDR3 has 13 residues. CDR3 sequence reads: CASSFDRDQPQHF. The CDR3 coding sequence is TGTGCCAGCAGTTTTGACAGGGATCAGCCCCAGCATTTT.

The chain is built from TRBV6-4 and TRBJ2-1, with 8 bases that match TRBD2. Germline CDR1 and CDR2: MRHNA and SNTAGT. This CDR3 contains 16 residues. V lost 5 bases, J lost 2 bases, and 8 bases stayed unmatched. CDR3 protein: CASSLNSGATYNEQFF. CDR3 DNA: TGTGCCAGCAGTCTTAATAGCGGGGCGACCTACAATGAGCAGTTCTTC.

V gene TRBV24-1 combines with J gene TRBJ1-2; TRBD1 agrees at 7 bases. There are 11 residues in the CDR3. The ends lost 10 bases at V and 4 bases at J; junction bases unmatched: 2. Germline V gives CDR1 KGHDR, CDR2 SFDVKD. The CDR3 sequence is CATGGVYGYTF. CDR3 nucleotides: TGTGCCACAGGGGGCGTCTATGGCTACACCTTC.

The CDR3 loop is CASSNPATNEKLFF. In DNA, the CDR3 is TGTGCCAGCAGCAATCCCGCAACTAATGAAAAACTGTTTTTT. V gene TRBV21-1 combines with J gene TRBJ1-4. TRBV21-1 is shown as a pseudogene. The CDR3 covers 14 residues.

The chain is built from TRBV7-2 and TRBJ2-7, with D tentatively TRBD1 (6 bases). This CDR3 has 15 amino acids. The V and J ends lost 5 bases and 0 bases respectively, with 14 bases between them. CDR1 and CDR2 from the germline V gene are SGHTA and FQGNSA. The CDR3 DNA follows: TGTGCCAGCAGCCTCAGGGGTTCCTACTCCTACGAGCAGTACTTC. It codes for CASSLRGSYSYEQYF.

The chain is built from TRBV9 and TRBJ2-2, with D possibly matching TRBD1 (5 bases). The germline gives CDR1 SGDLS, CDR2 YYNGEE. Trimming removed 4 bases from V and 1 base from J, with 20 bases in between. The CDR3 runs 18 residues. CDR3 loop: CASSISIELDRNTGELFF. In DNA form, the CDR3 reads TGTGCCAGCAGCATATCGATCGAGCTTGACAGGAACACCGGGGAGCTGTTTTTT.

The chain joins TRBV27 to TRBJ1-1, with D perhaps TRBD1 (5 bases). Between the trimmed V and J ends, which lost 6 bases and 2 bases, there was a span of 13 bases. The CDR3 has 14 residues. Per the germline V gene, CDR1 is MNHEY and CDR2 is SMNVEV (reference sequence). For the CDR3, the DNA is TGTGCCAGCAGCCCACAGGTCCGCAACACTGAAGCTTTCTTT. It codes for CASSPQVRNTEAFF.

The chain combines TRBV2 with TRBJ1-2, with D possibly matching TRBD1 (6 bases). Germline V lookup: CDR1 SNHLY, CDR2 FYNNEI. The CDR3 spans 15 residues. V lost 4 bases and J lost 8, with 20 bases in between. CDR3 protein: CASSAMVSGVEGYTF. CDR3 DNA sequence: TGTGCCAGCAGTGCAATGGTGTCAGGGGTTGAGGGCTACACCTTC.

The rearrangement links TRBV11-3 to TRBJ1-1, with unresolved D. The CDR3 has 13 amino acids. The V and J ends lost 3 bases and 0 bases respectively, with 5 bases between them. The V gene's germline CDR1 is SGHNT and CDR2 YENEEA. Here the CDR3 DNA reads TGTGCCAGCAGCTTTACAGTGAACACTGAAGCTTTCTTT. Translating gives CASSFTVNTEAFF.

CDR3 nucleotides: TGTGCCAGCAGCATAGTGGGACTACCGGAGACCCAGTACTTC. It yields the protein CASSIVGLPETQYF. The V gene is TRBV11-2, the J gene TRBJ2-5; 7 bases are shared with TRBD2. The CDR3 consists of 14 residues. Germline assignment: CDR1 SGHAT and CDR2 FQNNGV. The V segment lost 5 bases and the J segment 5 bases; nucleotides outside the gene matches: 8.

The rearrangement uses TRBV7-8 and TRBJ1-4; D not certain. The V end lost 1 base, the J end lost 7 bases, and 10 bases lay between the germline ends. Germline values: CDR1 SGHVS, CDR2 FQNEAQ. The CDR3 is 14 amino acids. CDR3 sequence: CASSLERASEKLFF. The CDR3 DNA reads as TGTGCCAGCAGCTTAGAGAGAGCAAGTGAAAAACTGTTTTTT. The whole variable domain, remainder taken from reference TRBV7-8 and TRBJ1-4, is GAGVSQSPRYKVAKRGQDVALRCDPISGHVSLFWYQQALGQGPEFLTYFQNEAQLDKSGLPSDRFFAERPEGSVSTLKIQRTQQEDSAVYLCASSLERASEKLFFGSGTQLSVL.

The CDR3 DNA follows: TGCGCCAGCTCCAGACAGGGGCCCAATCAGCCCCAGCATTTT. Protein: CASSRQGPNQPQHF. This sequence joins TRBV5-1 and TRBJ1-5; the match to TRBD1 covers 8 bases. CDR3 length equals 14 residues. CDR1 is SGHRS, CDR2 YFSETQ, per germline. V trimming: 7 bases; J trimming: 3 bases; junction bases outside the gene matches: 6.

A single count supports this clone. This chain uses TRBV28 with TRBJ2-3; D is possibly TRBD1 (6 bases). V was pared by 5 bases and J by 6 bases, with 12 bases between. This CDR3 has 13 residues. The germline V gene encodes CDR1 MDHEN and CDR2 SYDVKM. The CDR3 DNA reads TGTGCCAGCAGTCGCCGAGACAGGGATACGCAGTATTTT. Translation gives CASSRRDRDTQYF.

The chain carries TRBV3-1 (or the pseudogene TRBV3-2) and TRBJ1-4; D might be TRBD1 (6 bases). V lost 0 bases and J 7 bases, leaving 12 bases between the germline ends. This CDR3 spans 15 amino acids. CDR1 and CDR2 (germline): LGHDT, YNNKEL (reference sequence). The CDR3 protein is CASSQDQGRGEKLFF. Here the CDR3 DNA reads TGTGCCAGCAGCCAAGATCAGGGGAGAGGTGAAAAACTGTTTTTT.

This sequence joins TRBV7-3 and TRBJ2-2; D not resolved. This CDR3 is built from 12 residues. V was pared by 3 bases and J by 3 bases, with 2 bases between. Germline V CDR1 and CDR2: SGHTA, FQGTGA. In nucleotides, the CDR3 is TGTGCCAGCAGCTTCTACACCGGGGAGCTGTTTTTT. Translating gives CASSFYTGELFF.

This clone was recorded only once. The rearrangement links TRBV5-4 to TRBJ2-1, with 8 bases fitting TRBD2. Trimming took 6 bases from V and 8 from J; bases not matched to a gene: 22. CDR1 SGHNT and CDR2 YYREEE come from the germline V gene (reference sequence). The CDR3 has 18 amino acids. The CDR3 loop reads CASTPSSPRGGRNDEQFF. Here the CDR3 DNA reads TGTGCCAGCACCCCAAGCTCCCCCCGGGGGGGCCGAAACGATGAGCAGTTCTTC.

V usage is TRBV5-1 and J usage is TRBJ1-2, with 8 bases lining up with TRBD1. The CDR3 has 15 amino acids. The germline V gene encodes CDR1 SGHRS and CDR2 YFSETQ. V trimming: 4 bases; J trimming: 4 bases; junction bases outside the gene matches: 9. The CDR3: CASSLDRGAGYGYTF. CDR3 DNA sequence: TGCGCCAGCAGCCTCGACAGGGGAGCCGGCTATGGCTACACCTTC. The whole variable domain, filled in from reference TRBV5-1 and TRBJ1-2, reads KAGVTQTPRYLIKTRGQQVTLSCSPISGHRSVSWYQQTPGQGLQFLFEYFSETQRNKGNFPGRFSGRQFSNSRSEMNVSTLELGDSALYLCASSLDRGAGYGYTFGSGTRLTVV.

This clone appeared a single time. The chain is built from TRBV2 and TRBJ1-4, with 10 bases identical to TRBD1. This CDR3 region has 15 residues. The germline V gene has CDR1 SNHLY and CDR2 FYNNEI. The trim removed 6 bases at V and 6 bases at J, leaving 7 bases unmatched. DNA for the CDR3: TGTGCCAGCAGCCAAAGGGGGACAGGGGATGAAAAACTGTTTTTT. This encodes CASSQRGTGDEKLFF.

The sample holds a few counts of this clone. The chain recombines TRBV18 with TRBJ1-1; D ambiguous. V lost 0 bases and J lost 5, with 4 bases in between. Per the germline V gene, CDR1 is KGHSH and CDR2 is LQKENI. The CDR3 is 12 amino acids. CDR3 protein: CASSPPSTEAFF. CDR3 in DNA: TGTGCCAGCTCACCACCTAGTACTGAAGCTTTCTTT. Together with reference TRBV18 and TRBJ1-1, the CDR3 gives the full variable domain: NAGVMQNPRHLVRRRGQEARLRCSPMKGHSHVYWYRQLPEEGLKFMVYLQKENIIDESGMPKERFSAEFPKEGPSILRIQQVVRGDSAAYFCASSPPSTEAFFGQGTRLTVV.

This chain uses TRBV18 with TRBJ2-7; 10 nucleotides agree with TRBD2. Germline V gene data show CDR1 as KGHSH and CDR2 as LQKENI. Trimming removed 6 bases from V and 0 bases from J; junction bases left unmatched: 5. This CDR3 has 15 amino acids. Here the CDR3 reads CASSPTSGVSYEQYF. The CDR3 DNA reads TGTGCCAGCTCTCCAACTAGCGGGGTCTCCTACGAGCAGTACTTC.

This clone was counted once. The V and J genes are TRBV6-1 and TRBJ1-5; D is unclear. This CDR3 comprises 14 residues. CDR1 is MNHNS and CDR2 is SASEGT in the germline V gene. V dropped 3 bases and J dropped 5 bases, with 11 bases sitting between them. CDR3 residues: CASSEVGSHQPQHF. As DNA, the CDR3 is TGTGCCAGCAGTGAGGTGGGCAGTCATCAGCCCCAGCATTTT.

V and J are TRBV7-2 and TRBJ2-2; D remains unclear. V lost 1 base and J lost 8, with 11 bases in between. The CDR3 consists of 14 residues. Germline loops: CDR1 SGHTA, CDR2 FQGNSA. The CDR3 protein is CASSLDGVRGELFF. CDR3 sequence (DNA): TGTGCCAGCAGCTTAGACGGTGTTCGGGGGGAGCTGTTTTTT.